This record looks at one T cell receptor beta chain sequence and its context. No antigen is known for it. Researchers barred patients who had uncontrolled infection, other autoimmune disease, pregnancy or lactation. Fresh peripheral blood, 7.5 to 10 ml, was the source of the PBMCs. This specimen belongs to a study of T cells in Graves' hyperthyroidism and ophthalmopathy. Study summary: Blood from the periphery was taken at initial diagnosis, before any treatment.

The CDR3 is 14 amino acids. Germline assignment: CDR1 SGHTA and CDR2 FQGNSA. V gave up 2 bases and J gave up 4 bases, with 11 bases separating them. From RNA transcripts, TCR beta CDR3 regions were amplified. Initially, a first-round RT-PCR of the TCR CDR3 employed the HTBI primer set. TCRdb fed the multiplex PCR reads into MiXCR, producing one record per CDR3 protein. Seen here are 300,000 to 500,000 distinct CDR3 sequences, more than 13% observed once, and the top ten hold approximately 32%. Study observations and caveats: In blood, most of the thyroid clonotypes expanded above 0.001 were also present.

The source material was blood. This TCR was sampled from a woman aged 25 to 39 with Graves' hyperthyroidism. This rearrangement joins TRBV7-2 to TRBJ2-5, with D perhaps TRBD2 (6 bases). This chain's CDR3 is CASSLFGGGETQYF. CDR3 bases: TGTGCCAGCAGCTTATTTGGGGGAGGAGAGACCCAGTACTTC.